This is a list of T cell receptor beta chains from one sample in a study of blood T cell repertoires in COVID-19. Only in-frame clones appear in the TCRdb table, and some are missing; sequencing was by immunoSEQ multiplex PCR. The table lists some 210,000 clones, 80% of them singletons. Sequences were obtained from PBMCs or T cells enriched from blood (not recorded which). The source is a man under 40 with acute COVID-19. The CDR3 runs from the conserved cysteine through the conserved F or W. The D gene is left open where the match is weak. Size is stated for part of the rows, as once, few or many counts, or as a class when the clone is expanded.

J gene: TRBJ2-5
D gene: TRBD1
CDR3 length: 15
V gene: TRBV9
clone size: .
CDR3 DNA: TGTGCCAGCAGCGTAATGGGACAGGGGAGAGAGACCCAGTACTTC
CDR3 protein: CASSVMGQGRETQYF

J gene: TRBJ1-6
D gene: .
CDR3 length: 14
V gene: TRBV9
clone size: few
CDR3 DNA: TGTGCCAGCAGCGTAGGTCTCGTTAGTTCACCCCTCCACTTT
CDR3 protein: CASSVGLVSSPLHF

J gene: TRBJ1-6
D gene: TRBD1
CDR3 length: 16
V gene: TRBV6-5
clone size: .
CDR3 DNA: TGTGCCAGCAGTTCGGCGGGACAGGGGAGGAATTCACCCCTCCACTTT
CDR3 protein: CASSSAGQGRNSPLHF

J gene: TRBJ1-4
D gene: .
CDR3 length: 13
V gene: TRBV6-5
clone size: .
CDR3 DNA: TGTGCCAGCAGGCCATACCTGGAGGAAAAACTGTTTTTT
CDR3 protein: CASRPYLEEKLFF

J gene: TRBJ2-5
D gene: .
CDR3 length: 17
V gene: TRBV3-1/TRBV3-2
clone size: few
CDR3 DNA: TGTGCCAGCAGCCAAGATAGGGGGGGTGGGATCCAAGAGACCCAGTACTTC
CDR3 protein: CASSQDRGGGIQETQYF

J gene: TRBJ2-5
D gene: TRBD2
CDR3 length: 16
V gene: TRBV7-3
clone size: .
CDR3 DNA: TGTGCCAGCAGCTTTAGGGCTAGCGGGGGGAGGGAGACCCAGTACTTC
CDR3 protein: CASSFRASGGRETQYF

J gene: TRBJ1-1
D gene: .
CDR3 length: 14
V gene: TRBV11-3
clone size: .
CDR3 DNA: TGTGCCAGCAGCTTAGGTGGAGGGAAGGCTGAAGCTTTCTTT
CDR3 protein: CASSLGGGKAEAFF

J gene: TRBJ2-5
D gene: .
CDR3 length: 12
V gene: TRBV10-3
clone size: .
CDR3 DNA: TGTGCCGCAGCAGGGATCCAAGAGACCCAGTACTTC
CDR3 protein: CAAAGIQETQYF

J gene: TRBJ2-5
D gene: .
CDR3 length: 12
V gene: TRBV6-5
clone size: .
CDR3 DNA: TGTGCCAGCAGCGTGACAATCCTGGACCAGTACTTC
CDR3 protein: CASSVTILDQYF

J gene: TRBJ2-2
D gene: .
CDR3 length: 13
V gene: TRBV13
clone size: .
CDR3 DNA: TGTGCCAGCAGCTCTGTAATAGCCGGGGAGCTGTTTTTT
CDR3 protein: CASSSVIAGELFF

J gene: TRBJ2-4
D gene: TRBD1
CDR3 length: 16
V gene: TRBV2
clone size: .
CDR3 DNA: TGTGCCAGCCTCGGGACAGGGCAATTGGGCAAAAACATTCAGTACTTC
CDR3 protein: CASLGTGQLGKNIQYF

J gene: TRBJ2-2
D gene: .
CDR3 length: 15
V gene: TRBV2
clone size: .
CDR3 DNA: TGTGCCAGCAGTAGATTAAAGGGGGACACCGGGGAGCTGTTTTTT
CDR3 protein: CASSRLKGDTGELFF

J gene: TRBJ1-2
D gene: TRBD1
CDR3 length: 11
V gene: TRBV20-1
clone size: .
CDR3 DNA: TGCAGTGCCGGGACAGCAAGTGGCTACACCTTC
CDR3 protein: CSAGTASGYTF

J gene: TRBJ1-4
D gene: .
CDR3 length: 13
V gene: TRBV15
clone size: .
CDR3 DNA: TGTGCCACCAGCAGAGATCGGGGTGAAAAACTGTTTTTT
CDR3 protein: CATSRDRGEKLFF

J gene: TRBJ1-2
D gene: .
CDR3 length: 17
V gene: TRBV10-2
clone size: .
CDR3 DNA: TGCGCCAGCGGTCCGCTGAGAGTACGGGGGAGGAACTATGGCTACACCTTC
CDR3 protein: CASGPLRVRGRNYGYTF

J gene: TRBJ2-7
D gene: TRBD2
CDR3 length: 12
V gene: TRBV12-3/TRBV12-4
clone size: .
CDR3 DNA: TGTGCCAGCGGCGGGACTACCTACGAGCAGTACTTC
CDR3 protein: CASGGTTYEQYF

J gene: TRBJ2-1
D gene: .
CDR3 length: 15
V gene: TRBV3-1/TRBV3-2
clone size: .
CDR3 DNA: TGTGCCAGCAGCCAAGATCTTTCAGGTTACAATGAGCAGTTCTTC
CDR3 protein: CASSQDLSGYNEQFF

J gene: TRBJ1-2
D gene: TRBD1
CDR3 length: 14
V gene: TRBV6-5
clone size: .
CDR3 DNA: TGTGCCAGCAGAGCGGACAGGGGGCTCAGTGGCTACACCTTC
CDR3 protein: CASRADRGLSGYTF

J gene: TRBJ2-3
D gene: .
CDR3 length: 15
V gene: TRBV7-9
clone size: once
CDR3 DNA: TGTGCCAGCAGCTCCAGGGGCGTCCAGGCAGATACGCAGTATTTT
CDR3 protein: CASSSRGVQADTQYF

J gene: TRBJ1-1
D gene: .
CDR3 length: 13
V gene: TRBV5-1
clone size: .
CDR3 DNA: TGCGCCAGCAGCTTAGAGCTGGACACTGAAGCTTTCTTT
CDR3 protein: CASSLELDTEAFF

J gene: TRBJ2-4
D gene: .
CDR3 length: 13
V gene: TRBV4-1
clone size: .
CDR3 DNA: TGCGCCAGCAGCCCTCAACAGTGGAACATTCAGTACTTC
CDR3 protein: CASSPQQWNIQYF

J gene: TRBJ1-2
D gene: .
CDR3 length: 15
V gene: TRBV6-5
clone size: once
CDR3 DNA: TGTGCCAGCAGTCCCCAGGGACGGGAGAGTTATGGCTACACCTTC
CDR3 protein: CASSPQGRESYGYTF

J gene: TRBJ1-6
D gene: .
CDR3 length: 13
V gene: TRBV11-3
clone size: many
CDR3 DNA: TGTGCCAGCAGCTCCGGGTCGAGATCACCCCTCCACTTT
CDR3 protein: CASSSGSRSPLHF

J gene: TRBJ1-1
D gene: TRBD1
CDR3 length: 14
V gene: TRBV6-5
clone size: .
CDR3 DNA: TGTGCCAGCAGAAAGGACAGGGTGTTAGAAAAAGCTTTCTTT
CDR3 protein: CASRKDRVLEKAFF

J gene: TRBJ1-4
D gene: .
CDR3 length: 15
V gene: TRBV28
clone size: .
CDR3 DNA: TGTGCCAGCAGTTTATCAGGGGTCGGAGAAGAAAAACTGTTTTTT
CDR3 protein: CASSLSGVGEEKLFF

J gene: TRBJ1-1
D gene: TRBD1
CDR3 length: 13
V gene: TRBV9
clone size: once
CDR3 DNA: TGTGCCAGCAGCGTAACAGGGGAGGAAGAAGCTTTCTTT
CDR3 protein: CASSVTGEEEAFF

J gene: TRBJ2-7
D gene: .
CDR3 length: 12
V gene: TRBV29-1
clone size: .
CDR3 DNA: TGCAGTGCCATACATGGCTCCTACGAGCAGTACTTC
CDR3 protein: CSAIHGSYEQYF

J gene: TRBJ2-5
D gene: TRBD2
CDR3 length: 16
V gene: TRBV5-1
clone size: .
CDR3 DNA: TGCGCCAGCAGCTCCCGGACTAGCGGGGGGTGGGGGACCCAGTACTTC
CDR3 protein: CASSSRTSGGWGTQYF

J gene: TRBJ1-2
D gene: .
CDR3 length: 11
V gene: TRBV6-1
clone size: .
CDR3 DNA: TGTGCCAGCAGTGAACAGGGTCGGTACACCTTC
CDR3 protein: CASSEQGRYTF